The 17 T cell receptor beta chains below all came from one sample that was sequenced in a study of T cells in Graves' hyperthyroidism and ophthalmopathy. What was amplified from RNA transcripts were TCR beta CDR3 regions. The HTBI set primed first-round TCR CDR3 RT-PCR. TCRdb processed the multiplex PCR reads anew with MiXCR; each CDR3 protein has one entry. The profile shows around 700,000 distinct CDR3 sequences, roughly a sixth of them singletons. The sequencing input was blood. The receptors here all came from a woman in her forties or fifties with Graves' hyperthyroidism that later progressed to Graves' ophthalmopathy.

This clonotype was seen a handful of times. The chain has TRBV20-1 and TRBJ1-5; TRBD1 is a possible D gene (5 bases). Deletions cut 3 bases from V and 0 bases from J, with 12 bases between. The CDR3 covers 15 residues. Germline CDR1 reads DFQATT; CDR2 reads SNEGSKA (reference sequence). In DNA, the CDR3 is TGCAGTGCTAGTCTGGCAGGGCCTAGCAATCAGCCCCAGCATTTT. This codes for CSASLAGPSNQPQHF.

The chain joins TRBV6-1 to TRBJ1-2; the D is unclear. CDR3 length: 14 residues. The V gene lost 7 bases and the J gene lost 0 bases, with 12 bases spanning the gap. CDR1 and CDR2 (germline): MNHNS, SASEGT. CDR3 residues: CASTLLGANYGYTF. DNA for the CDR3: TGTGCCAGCACCCTCCTCGGAGCTAACTATGGCTACACCTTC.

The V and J genes are TRBV27 and TRBJ1-1; D call uncertain. There are 13 residues in the CDR3. Germline CDR1 reads MNHEY; CDR2 reads SMNVEV (reference sequence). Trimming stripped 6 bases from V and 3 bases from J, with 11 bases between. CDR3 amino acids: CASSTRSDTEAFF. The CDR3 DNA reads as TGTGCCAGCAGCACCCGGTCAGACACTGAAGCTTTCTTT.

This clonotype was observed many times. The chain recombines TRBV20-1 with TRBJ1-1, with TRBD1 matching 7 bases. Germline CDR1 DFQATT, CDR2 SNEGSKA (reference sequence). The CDR3 runs to 12 residues. J was trimmed by 4 bases and V by 3 bases; bases with no gene match: 2. CDR3 residues: CSARNRGTEAFF. The CDR3 nucleotides read TGCAGTGCTAGGAACAGGGGCACTGAAGCTTTCTTT.

This clonotype has at least ten counts. The chain has TRBV9 and TRBJ1-3; no reliable D call. Trimming pared 0 bases from V and 2 bases from J, leaving 9 bases between. Germline loops: CDR1 SGDLS, CDR2 YYNGEE. The CDR3 sequence is 15 residues long. The CDR3 nucleotides read TGTGCCAGCAGCGTAGTGGCGGGGACTGGAAACACCATATATTTT. Translation: CASSVVAGTGNTIYF.

At least ten counts were recorded for this clonotype. This chain connects TRBV5-5 to TRBJ1-1; 9 bases match TRBD1. This CDR3 comprises 18 residues. Germline CDR1 reads SGHKS; CDR2 reads YYEKEE (reference sequence). J lost 0 bases, V lost 4 bases, and 13 bases had no gene match. This chain's CDR3 is CASSAQLHRGPMNTEAFF. The DNA for the CDR3 is TGTGCCAGCAGCGCCCAGCTTCACAGGGGGCCAATGAACACTGAAGCTTTCTTT. Complete variable domain (other parts from reference TRBV5-5 and TRBJ1-1): DAGVTQSPTHLIKTRGQQVTLRCSPISGHKSVSWYQQVLGQGPQFIFQYYEKEERGRGNFPDRFSARQFPNYSSELNVNALLLGDSALYLCASSAQLHRGPMNTEAFFGQGTRLTVV.

This clonotype was detected many times. J is TRBJ2-1 and V is TRBV5-1; 14 bases match TRBD2. J lost 2 bases, V lost 4 bases, and 11 bases had no gene match. The V gene's germline CDR1 is SGHRS and CDR2 YFSETQ. The CDR3 is 19 residues long. The DNA for the CDR3 is TGCGCCAGCAGCAGGGGACCCGGACTAGCGGGGGGAGCCTACAATGAGCAGTTCTTC. It yields the protein CASSRGPGLAGGAYNEQFF.

This clonotype was observed a handful of times. The chain carries TRBV7-3 and TRBJ2-1; TRBD2 is a possible D gene (6 bases). The CDR3 length is 19 residues. Trimming stripped 1 base from V and 0 bases from J, with 19 bases between. Germline CDR1 is SGHTA and CDR2 is FQGTGA. The DNA of the CDR3 is TGTGCCAGCAGCTTAAAATCACCTCGCGGGGTAAGCTCCTACAATGAGCAGTTCTTC. Its translation is CASSLKSPRGVSSYNEQFF. The whole variable domain, remainder taken from reference TRBV7-3 and TRBJ2-1, is GAGVSQTPSNKVTEKGKYVELRCDPISGHTALYWYRQSLGQGPEFLIYFQGTGAADDSGLPNDRFFAVRPEGSVSTLKIQRTERGDSAVYLCASSLKSPRGVSSYNEQFFGPGTRLTVL.

This clonotype was seen more than once but under ten times. V is TRBV29-1 and J is TRBJ2-2, with D possibly matching TRBD1 (6 bases). This CDR3 comprises 13 residues. V was cut by 7 bases and J by 2 bases, with 11 bases left in between. The germline gives CDR1 SQVTM, CDR2 ANQGSEA. The CDR3 region is CSGTGTNTGELFF. The CDR3 nucleotides read TGCAGCGGGACCGGGACAAACACCGGGGAGCTGTTTTTT.

V is TRBV5-6 and J is TRBJ2-3; tentative D call: TRBD1 (5 bases). V lost 0 bases, J lost 2 bases, and 16 bases lay in between. In germline, CDR1 is SGHDT, CDR2 YYEEEE. The CDR3 totals 17 residues. The CDR3 DNA reads as TGTGCCAGCAGCTTGGGGCAGGGCCTAAGAATCACAGATACGCAGTATTTT. This translates into CASSLGQGLRITDTQYF.

This clonotype was observed at least ten times. V gene TRBV3-1 combines with J gene TRBJ2-7; D is uncertain. Trimming took 1 base from V and 2 from J, leaving 6 bases between them. Germline V gene data show CDR1 as LGHDT and CDR2 as YNNKEL (reference sequence). The CDR3 extends over 13 amino acids. The CDR3 reads CASSQGGPYEQYF. The CDR3 region has the DNA TGTGCCAGCAGCCAAGGTGGACCCTACGAGCAGTACTTC.

This clonotype was detected ten times or more. This chain connects TRBV27 to TRBJ1-1, with D unclear. The CDR3 loop spans 13 amino acids. Between the trimmed V and J ends, which lost 6 bases and 8 bases, there was a span of 16 bases. Germline V lookup: CDR1 MNHEY, CDR2 SMNVEV (reference sequence). CDR3 loop: CASRYSRAEEAFF. CDR3 bases: TGTGCCAGCAGATATAGTAGGGCGGAGGAAGCTTTCTTT.

V gene TRBV29-1 combines with J gene TRBJ1-2; a weak D match, TRBD1 (6 bases). The CDR3 is 14 residues long. The V gene lost 7 bases and the J gene lost 2 bases, with 17 bases spanning the gap. Germline V gene sequence: CDR1 SQVTM, CDR2 ANQGSEA. The CDR3 sequence: CSAPGTFPNYGYTF. The CDR3 nucleotides read TGCAGCGCACCAGGGACATTCCCCAACTATGGCTACACCTTC.

The gene calls are TRBV7-9 and TRBJ2-2, with 8 bases lining up with TRBD1. J was trimmed by 5 bases and V by 5 bases; bases with no gene match: 10. The CDR3 extends over 16 amino acids. Looked up from germline, CDR1 is SEHNR and CDR2 is FQNEAQ (reference sequence). This chain's CDR3 is CASSRPGTGETGELFF. The CDR3 DNA follows: TGTGCCAGCAGCCGACCCGGGACAGGCGAAACCGGGGAGCTGTTTTTT. Combining the CDR3 with reference TRBV7-9 and TRBJ2-2 gives the whole variable domain DTGVSQNPRHKITKRGQNVTFRCDPISEHNRLYWYRQTLGQGPEFLTYFQNEAQLEKSRLLSDRFSAERPKGSFSTLEIQRTEQGDSAMYLCASSRPGTGETGELFFGEGSRLTVL.

This clonotype appeared many times. This chain links TRBV7-2 with TRBJ1-1; 7 bases are shared with TRBD1. The CDR3 has 16 residues. Germline values: CDR1 SGHTA, CDR2 FQGNSA. Trimming cost V 2 bases and J 1 base; bases outside gene matches: 7. The CDR3 nucleotides read TGTGCCAGCAGCTTAAGAAGGCCAGGGGGGAACACTGAAGCTTTCTTT. This translates into CASSLRRPGGNTEAFF.

The chain couples TRBV2 to TRBJ2-5; possible D gene TRBD1, 5 bases. CDR1 and CDR2 (germline): SNHLY, FYNNEI. The CDR3 extends over 12 amino acids. V lost 4 bases, J lost 13 bases, and 16 bases lay in between. CDR3 nucleotide sequence: TGTGCCAGCAGTGCGACCCGACAGAACATGTACTTC. This gives the protein CASSATRQNMYF. The full variable domain, its missing parts supplied by reference TRBV2 and TRBJ2-5, is EPEVTQTPSHQVTQMGQEVILRCVPISNHLYFYWYRQILGQKVEFLVSFYNNEISEKSEIFDDQFSVERPDGSNFTLKIRSTKLEDSAMYFCASSATRQNMYFGPGTRLLVL.

Written as DNA, the CDR3 is TGCAGCGTTGATCGGCTAGCGGGGAGGAACAATGAGCAGTTCTTC. Amino acid sequence: CSVDRLAGRNNEQFF. The J gene is TRBJ2-1, the V gene TRBV29-1; TRBD2 matches 9 bases. The CDR3 extends over 15 amino acids. CDR1 is SQVTM and CDR2 is ANQGSEA in the germline V gene. V was clipped by 3 bases and J by 5 bases; unmatched bases: 8.